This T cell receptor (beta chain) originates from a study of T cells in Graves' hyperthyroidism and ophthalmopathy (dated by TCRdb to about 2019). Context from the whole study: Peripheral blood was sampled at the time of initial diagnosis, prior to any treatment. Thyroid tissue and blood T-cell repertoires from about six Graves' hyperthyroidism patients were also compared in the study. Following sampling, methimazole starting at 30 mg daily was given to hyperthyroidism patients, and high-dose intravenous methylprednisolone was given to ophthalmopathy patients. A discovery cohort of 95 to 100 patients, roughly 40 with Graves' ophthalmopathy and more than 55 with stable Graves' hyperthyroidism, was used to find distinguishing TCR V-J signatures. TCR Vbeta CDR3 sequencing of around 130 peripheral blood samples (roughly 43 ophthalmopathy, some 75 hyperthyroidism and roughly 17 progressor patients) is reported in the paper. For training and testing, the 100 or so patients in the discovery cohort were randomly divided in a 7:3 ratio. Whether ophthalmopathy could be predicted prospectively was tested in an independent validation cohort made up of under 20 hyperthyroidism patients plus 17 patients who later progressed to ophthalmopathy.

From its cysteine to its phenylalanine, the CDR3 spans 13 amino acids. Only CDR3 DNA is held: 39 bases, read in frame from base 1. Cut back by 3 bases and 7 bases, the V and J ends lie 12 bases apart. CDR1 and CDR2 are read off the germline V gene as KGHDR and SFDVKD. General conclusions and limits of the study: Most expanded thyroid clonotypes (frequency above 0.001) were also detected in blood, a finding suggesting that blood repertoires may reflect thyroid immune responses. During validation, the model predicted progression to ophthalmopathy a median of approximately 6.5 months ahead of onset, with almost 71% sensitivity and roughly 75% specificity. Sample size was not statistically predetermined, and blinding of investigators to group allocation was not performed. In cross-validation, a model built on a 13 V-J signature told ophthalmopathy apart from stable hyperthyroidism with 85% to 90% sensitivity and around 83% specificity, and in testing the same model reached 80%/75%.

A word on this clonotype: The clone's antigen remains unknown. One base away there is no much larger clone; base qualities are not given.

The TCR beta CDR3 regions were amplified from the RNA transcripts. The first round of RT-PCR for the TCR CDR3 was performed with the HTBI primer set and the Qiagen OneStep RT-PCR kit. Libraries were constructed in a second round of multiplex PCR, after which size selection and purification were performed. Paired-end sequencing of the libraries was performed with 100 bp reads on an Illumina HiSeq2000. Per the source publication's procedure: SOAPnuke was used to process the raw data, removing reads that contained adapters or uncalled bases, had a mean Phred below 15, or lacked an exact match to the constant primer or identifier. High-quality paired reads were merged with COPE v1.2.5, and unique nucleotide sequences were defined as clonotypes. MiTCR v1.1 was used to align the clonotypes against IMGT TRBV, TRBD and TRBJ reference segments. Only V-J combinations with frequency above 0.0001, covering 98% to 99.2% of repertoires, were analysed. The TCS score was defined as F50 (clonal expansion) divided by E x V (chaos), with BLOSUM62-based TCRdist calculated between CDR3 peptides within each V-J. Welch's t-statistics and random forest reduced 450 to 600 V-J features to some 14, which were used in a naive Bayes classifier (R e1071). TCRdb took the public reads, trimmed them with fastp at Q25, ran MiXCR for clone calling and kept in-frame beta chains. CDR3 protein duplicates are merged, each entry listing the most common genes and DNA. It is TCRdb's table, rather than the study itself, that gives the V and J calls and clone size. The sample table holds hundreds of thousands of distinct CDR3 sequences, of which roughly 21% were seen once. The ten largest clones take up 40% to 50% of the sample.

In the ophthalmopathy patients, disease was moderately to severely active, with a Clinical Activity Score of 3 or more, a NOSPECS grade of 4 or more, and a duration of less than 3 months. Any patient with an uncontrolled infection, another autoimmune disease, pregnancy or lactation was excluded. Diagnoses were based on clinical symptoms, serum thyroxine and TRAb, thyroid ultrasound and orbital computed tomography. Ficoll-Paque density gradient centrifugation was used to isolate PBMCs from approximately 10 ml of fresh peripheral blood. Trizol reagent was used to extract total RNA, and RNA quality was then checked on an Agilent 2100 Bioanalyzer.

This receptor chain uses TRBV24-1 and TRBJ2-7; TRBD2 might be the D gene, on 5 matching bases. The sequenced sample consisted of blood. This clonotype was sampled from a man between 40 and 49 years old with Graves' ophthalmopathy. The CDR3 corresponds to CATSDPGEYEQYF. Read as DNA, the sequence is TGTGCCACCAGTGATCCCGGGGAGTATGAGCAGTACTTC.